The 26 T cell receptor beta chains reported below all come from one sample, sequenced in a study of blood T cell repertoires in COVID-19. TCRdb keeps only in-frame clones here, not all; method: immunoSEQ multiplex PCR. The table shows about 64,000 clones, with more than 70% occurring only once. The sequenced sample was peripheral blood. These receptors all come from a man in his 70s with acute or convalescent COVID-19.

The chain recombines TRBV12-5 with TRBJ2-7; 12 bases fit TRBD1. Germline V gene data show CDR1 as LGHNT and CDR2 as FRNRAP. The CDR3 covers 16 residues. Trimming cost V 5 bases and J 4 bases; bases outside gene matches: 9. CDR3 nucleotide sequence: TGTGCTAGTGGTCCACCGTGGGGACAGGGGGCTTACGAGCAGTACTTC. Encoded protein: CASGPPWGQGAYEQYF.

J is TRBJ2-5 and V is TRBV5-1; no clear D gene. This CDR3 is built from 11 residues. Germline values: CDR1 SGHRS, CDR2 YFSETQ. The V and J ends lost 4 bases and 3 bases respectively, with 4 bases between them. The CDR3 loop is CASSAEETQYF. For the CDR3, the DNA is TGCGCCAGCAGCGCAGAAGAGACCCAGTACTTC.

This sequence joins TRBV24-1 and TRBJ1-6; D ambiguous. Germline V gene lookup returns CDR1 KGHDR and CDR2 SFDVKD. V was cut by 4 bases and J by 1 base, with 10 bases left in between. The CDR3 covers 16 residues. The CDR3 DNA reads as TGTGCCACCAGTGACAGGACTAAGTCCTATAATTCACCCCTCCACTTT. Its protein product is CATSDRTKSYNSPLHF.

The chain couples TRBV19 to TRBJ2-4; perhaps TRBD1 as D (6 bases). V was pared by 5 bases and J by 0 bases, with 11 bases between. The CDR3 sequence is 15 residues long. CDR1 LNHDA and CDR2 SQIVND come from the germline V gene (reference sequence). CDR3 bases: TGTGCCAGTAGTGGGCAGGGGTTAGCCAAAAACATTCAGTACTTC. This codes for CASSGQGLAKNIQYF.

The rearrangement uses TRBV3-1 (or the pseudogene TRBV3-2) and TRBJ1-4, with TRBD1 matching over 9 bases. The V and J ends lost 1 base and 12 bases, in that order; junction bases with no gene match: 0. There are 12 residues in the CDR3. Germline V lookup: CDR1 LGHDT, CDR2 YNNKEL (reference sequence). The DNA of the CDR3 is TGTGCCAGCAGCCAAGGGACAGGGGAACTGTTTTTT. It codes for CASSQGTGELFF.

The chain uses TRBV6-5 and TRBJ1-5; D is unresolved. The V end lost 6 bases, the J end lost 3 bases, and 6 bases lay between the germline ends. The CDR3 is 12 residues long. The germline gives CDR1 MNHEY, CDR2 SVGAGI. CDR3: CASSPSNQPQHF. In nucleotides, the CDR3 is TGTGCCAGCAGCCCCTCCAATCAGCCCCAGCATTTT.

The chain is built from TRBV7-2 and TRBJ2-5; D possibly corresponds to TRBD1 (6 bases). V was pared by 5 bases and J by 4 bases, with 14 bases between. Germline V gene lookup returns CDR1 SGHTA and CDR2 FQGNSA. The CDR3 is 14 amino acids. The CDR3 region has the DNA TGTGCCAGCAGCCCCGAAGGGGGAGCAGAGACCCAGTACTTC. It encodes CASSPEGGAETQYF.

DNA for the CDR3: TGTGCCAGTAGCAGACTAGCGGGGGGGCCGATAGATACGCAGTATTTT. The encoded protein is CASSRLAGGPIDTQYF. This chain uses TRBV19 with TRBJ2-3, with 14 positions matching TRBD2. The germline gives CDR1 LNHDA, CDR2 SQIVND (reference sequence). With 6 bases clipped from V and 5 bases from J, the junction kept 7 bases outside the gene matches. This CDR3 has 16 amino acids.

This sequence joins TRBV28 and TRBJ2-7, with D unclear. This CDR3 has 12 residues. Germline assignment: CDR1 MDHEN and CDR2 SYDVKM. V was pared by 5 bases and J by 4 bases, with 9 bases between. Here the CDR3 DNA reads TGTGCCAGCAGTACCAGTCCTTACGAGCAGTACTTC. Residues: CASSTSPYEQYF.

The chain uses TRBV3-1 (or the pseudogene TRBV3-2) and TRBJ1-5, with D hard to call. Germline CDR1 is LGHDT and CDR2 is YNNKEL (reference sequence). The CDR3 loop spans 13 amino acids. V was clipped by 4 bases and J by 6 bases, with 10 bases between them. The CDR3 loop is CASSPIAVQPQHF. The CDR3 DNA follows: TGTGCCAGCAGCCCCATCGCGGTTCAGCCCCAGCATTTT.

In this sample, this clone turned up a few times. This chain uses TRBV7-3 with TRBJ1-3; 8 bases are shared with TRBD1. In germline, CDR1 is SGHTA, CDR2 FQGTGA. With V trimmed by 5 bases and J by 0 bases, 18 bases remained unmatched. This CDR3 is 20 amino acids long. Here the CDR3 DNA reads TGTGCCAGCAGCCTTACAGGGGGTCCCTTCCGGGGTTTCTCTGGAAACACCATATATTTT. Amino acids: CASSLTGGPFRGFSGNTIYF.

The CDR3 DNA reads TGTGCCAGTAGTATGGGCACTAGCGCAACGGGGCAGTACTTC. Protein product: CASSMGTSATGQYF. The chain has TRBV19 and TRBJ2-7, with 7 bases that match TRBD2. CDR1 is LNHDA, CDR2 SQIVND, per germline (reference sequence). Germline trimming cut 3 bases from V and 9 bases from J; bases unmatched to any gene: 11. This CDR3 spans 14 amino acids.

This clone appeared a single time. The chain recombines TRBV5-5 with TRBJ1-4, with 7 nucleotides matching TRBD1. This CDR3 is built from 16 residues. V shed 1 base and J 4 bases; nucleotides not matched to a gene: 7. Germline assignment: CDR1 SGHKS and CDR2 YYEKEE (reference sequence). CDR3 DNA sequence: TGTGCCAGCAGCTTGTTGGTGACAGGGAATAATGAAAAACTGTTTTTT. This gives the protein CASSLLVTGNNEKLFF.

The chain joins TRBV7-2 to TRBJ2-3; 10 bases are a match to TRBD2. Per the germline V gene, CDR1 is SGHTA and CDR2 is FQGNSA. The V segment lost 4 bases and the J segment 2 bases; nucleotides outside the gene matches: 6. This CDR3 has 16 amino acids. The CDR3, as DNA: TGTGCCAGCAGCTACCATAGCGGGGGGTTCACAGATACGCAGTATTTT. It translates to CASSYHSGGFTDTQYF.

This sequence joins TRBV29-1 and TRBJ1-2; 7 bases align to TRBD1. CDR1 is SQVTM and CDR2 is ANQGSEA in the germline V gene. CDR3 size: 12 residues. With V trimmed by 7 bases and J by 0 bases, 2 bases remained unmatched. The CDR3 coding sequence is TGCAGCGGGGGACAGACTAACTATGGCTACACCTTC. This sequence encodes CSGGQTNYGYTF.

This clone was picked up one time. The rearrangement uses TRBV6-1 and TRBJ1-2; TRBD1 agrees at 9 bases. CDR1 is MNHNS, CDR2 SASEGT, per germline. The ends lost 2 bases at V and 8 bases at J; junction bases unmatched: 9. This CDR3 region has 15 residues. CDR3 coding DNA: TGTGCCAGCAGTGAAAGGGGGGGACAGGGAGCAGGCTACACCTTC. Its translation: CASSERGGQGAGYTF.

This clone was seen only a few times. The chain uses TRBV19 and TRBJ2-7; D remains unclear. The length of the CDR3 is 13 residues. Trimming stripped 5 bases from V and 4 bases from J, with 12 bases between. From germline, CDR1 is LNHDA and CDR2 SQIVND (reference sequence). This CDR3 reads CASSRFAEYEQYF. The DNA for the CDR3 is TGTGCCAGTAGTCGATTCGCAGAATACGAGCAGTACTTC.

This clone was found a few times. V usage is TRBV24-1 and J usage is TRBJ2-1, with D tentatively TRBD2 (5 bases). Per germline, CDR1 KGHDR and CDR2 SFDVKD. The V and J ends lost 3 bases and 1 base respectively, with 12 bases between them. CDR3 length equals 16 residues. The CDR3 protein is CATSDVRAQSYNEQFF. The DNA for the CDR3 is TGTGCCACCAGTGATGTGAGGGCCCAGTCCTACAATGAGCAGTTCTTC.

This clone turned up a few times. This chain connects TRBV11-3 to TRBJ2-3; 11 bases align to TRBD1. Germline values: CDR1 SGHNT, CDR2 YENEEA. The CDR3 runs 17 residues. Trimming removed 1 base from V and 5 bases from J; junction bases left unmatched: 8. CDR3 nucleotides: TGTGCCAGCAGCTTAGGCTACCGGACAGGGGGCATAGATACGCAGTATTTT. Its translation is CASSLGYRTGGIDTQYF.

The rearrangement links TRBV5-6 to TRBJ1-2; TRBD1 might be the D (5 bases). CDR1 SGHDT and CDR2 YYEEEE come from the germline V gene. This CDR3 has 15 residues. Trimming pared 2 bases from V and 8 bases from J, leaving 19 bases between. The CDR3: CASSFGDSPYFGYTF. The CDR3 DNA reads as TGTGCCAGCAGCTTTGGCGACAGCCCCTATTTCGGCTACACCTTC.

The chain links TRBV28 to TRBJ2-7; possible D gene TRBD1, 6 bases. Germline V gene lookup returns CDR1 MDHEN and CDR2 SYDVKM. V was cut by 7 bases and J by 2 bases, with 15 bases left in between. The CDR3 is 14 amino acids. CDR3 in DNA: TGTGCCAGCAATCAACGACAGGAGCCCTACGAGCAGTACTTC. It codes for CASNQRQEPYEQYF.

V and J are TRBV10-3 and TRBJ2-7; 12 bases match TRBD2. The germline V gene has CDR1 ENHRY and CDR2 SYGVKD. V shed 6 bases, J shed 4 bases, and the junction held 4 bases outside the gene matches. This CDR3 is built from 14 residues. The CDR3, as DNA: TGTGCCATCAGGACTAGCGGGGGCGCATACGAGCAGTACTTC. Protein product: CAIRTSGGAYEQYF.

The J gene is TRBJ1-1, the V gene TRBV7-9; 7 bases fit TRBD1. The CDR3 covers 15 residues. The V gene's germline CDR1 is SEHNR and CDR2 FQNEAQ (reference sequence). J was trimmed by 3 bases and V by 1 base; bases with no gene match: 5. Here the CDR3 DNA reads TGTGCCAGCAGCTTAGTTCGGACAGGCCACACTGAAGCTTTCTTT. It codes for CASSLVRTGHTEAFF.

The chain couples TRBV5-4 to TRBJ1-1, with D perhaps TRBD1 (6 bases). The V end was cut by 4 bases, the J end by 9 bases, with 22 bases between. The CDR3 spans 15 residues. Germline CDR1 is SGHNT and CDR2 is YYREEE (reference sequence). In DNA form, the CDR3 reads TGTGCCAGCAGCAAGGGGGACCTGCCTGACTTAAAAGCTTTCTTT. Its protein product is CASSKGDLPDLKAFF.

V usage is TRBV2 and J usage is TRBJ2-1; D possibly corresponds to TRBD1 (6 bases). The ends were cut back, 3 bases at V and 10 bases at J, with 13 bases in the middle. The CDR3 spans 13 residues. In germline, CDR1 is SNHLY, CDR2 FYNNEI. CDR3 residues: CASSENRAPEQFF. CDR3 DNA: TGTGCCAGCAGTGAGAACAGGGCACCCGAGCAGTTCTTC. The complete variable domain, with remaining parts taken from reference TRBV2 and TRBJ2-1, reads EPEVTQTPSHQVTQMGQEVILRCVPISNHLYFYWYRQILGQKVEFLVSFYNNEISEKSEIFDDQFSVERPDGSNFTLKIRSTKLEDSAMYFCASSENRAPEQFFGPGTRLTVL.

This rearrangement joins TRBV5-6 to TRBJ2-2; 11 bases align to TRBD1. The CDR3 is 15 amino acids. CDR1 SGHDT and CDR2 YYEEEE come from the germline V gene. Trimming removed 5 bases from V and 5 bases from J; junction bases left unmatched: 5. The CDR3 loop is CASSLGQGETGELFF. The DNA for the CDR3 is TGTGCCAGCAGTCTGGGACAGGGGGAGACCGGGGAGCTGTTTTTT.